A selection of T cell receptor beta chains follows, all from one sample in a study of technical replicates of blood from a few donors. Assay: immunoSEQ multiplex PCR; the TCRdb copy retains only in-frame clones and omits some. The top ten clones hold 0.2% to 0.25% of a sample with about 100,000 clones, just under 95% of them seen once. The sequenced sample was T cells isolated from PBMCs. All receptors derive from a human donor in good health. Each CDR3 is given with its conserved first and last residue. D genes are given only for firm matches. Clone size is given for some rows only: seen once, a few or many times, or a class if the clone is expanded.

TGTGCCAGCAGTTTAGTGATAGCGGGAGGTCCCGAGCAGTACTTC	CASSLVIAGGPEQYF	TRBD2	TRBV28	-	TRBJ2-7
TGTGCCAGCAGTTACTTCCCATCGGAGAGAGGTGAAAAACTGTTTTTT	CASSYFPSERGEKLFF	-	TRBV6-6	-	TRBJ1-4
TGTGCCAGCAGCGCACTAGGGGGCGCAGGATATGGCTACACCTTC	CASSALGGAGYGYTF	TRBD1	TRBV9	-	TRBJ1-2
TGTGCCAGCAGTCTTAGGGGGTCAGATACGCAGTATTTT	CASSLRGSDTQYF	-	TRBV28	-	TRBJ2-3
TGTGCCAGCAGGGAAGTCGGTAAGAGCGCCTACGAGCAGTACTTC	CASREVGKSAYEQYF	-	TRBV27	-	TRBJ2-7
TGTGCCAGCAGCTTCTCGGGGTCATCAGAAAAACTGTTTTTT	CASSFSGSSEKLFF	-	TRBV5-6	-	TRBJ1-4
TGTGCCAGCAGGGGCAGACCAAGGAACATTCAGTACTTC	CASRGRPRNIQYF	-	TRBV27	-	TRBJ2-4
TGTGCCAGCAGGACAGGGGGCACCGGGGAGCTGTTTTTT	CASRTGGTGELFF	TRBD1	TRBV27	-	TRBJ2-2
TGCGCCAGCAGCCCATGGACAGGCTACAATGAGCAGTTCTTC	CASSPWTGYNEQFF	TRBD1	TRBV5-1	-	TRBJ2-1
TGTGCCAGCAACCAGGGCTTCGGCACTGAAGCTTTCTTT	CASNQGFGTEAFF	-	TRBV6-5	-	TRBJ1-1
TGTGCCAGCAGTTACGGGGAGAGTACCTACAATGAGCAGTTCTTC	CASSYGESTYNEQFF	-	TRBV6-6	-	TRBJ2-1
TGTGCCAGCAGTAGGGACAGGGGAGAGACCCAGTACTTC	CASSRDRGETQYF	TRBD1	TRBV6-1	-	TRBJ2-5
TGCGCCAGCAGCCAGGCCAAACTAGCGGGAATCGAGCAGTACTTC	CASSQAKLAGIEQYF	TRBD2	TRBV4-1	-	TRBJ2-7
TGCGCCAGCAGCCAATTAGCGGGAGTTGAAGCAAGAAGCTCTGGGGCCAACGTCCTGACTTTC	CASSQLAGVEARSSGANVLTF	TRBD2	TRBV4-1	-	TRBJ2-6
TGTGCCAGCTCACCCTTGACAGGGATCAACGAGCAGTACTTC	CASSPLTGINEQYF	TRBD1	TRBV18	-	TRBJ2-7
TGCGCCAGCAGCTTGGACCGTTCAGGGGGGACCCCCTACAATGAGCAGTTCTTC	CASSLDRSGGTPYNEQFF	-	TRBV5-1	once	TRBJ2-1
TGTGCCATCGGAACTAGCGGTTCCTACGAGCAGTACTTC	CAIGTSGSYEQYF	TRBD2	TRBV10-3	once	TRBJ2-7
TGTGCCAGCAGTTTATCCCAGGGATCCTACGAGCAGTACTTC	CASSLSQGSYEQYF	-	TRBV27	-	TRBJ2-7
TGCAGCGTTGTGGGACAGGGGAAAACCTACAATGAGCAGTTCTTC	CSVVGQGKTYNEQFF	TRBD1	TRBV29-1	-	TRBJ2-1
TGCGCCAGCAGCTTCCTTCCCCAAAGGGCTAGCGGGGGCGACCAAGAGACCCAGTACTTC	CASSFLPQRASGGDQETQYF	TRBD2	TRBV5-1	once	TRBJ2-5
TGCGCCAGCAGCCAAGTATTTTCCCCCCCAGACACCAACTATGGCTACACCTTC	CASSQVFSPPDTNYGYTF	-	TRBV4-1	-	TRBJ1-2
TGCAGCGTCGTACTAGCGGCGGGGAATGAAAAACTGTTTTTT	CSVVLAAGNEKLFF	-	TRBV29-1	-	TRBJ1-4
TGTGCCAGCAGCTGGACAGCGTGGGACACAGATACGCAGTATTTT	CASSWTAWDTDTQYF	-	TRBV7-9	-	TRBJ2-3
TGTGCCAGCAGCCCCGGGACATCCTCCTACAATGAGCAGTTCTTC	CASSPGTSSYNEQFF	-	TRBV5-4	-	TRBJ2-1
TGTGCCAGTAGTCCTTCGGGAGCTCGGAATGGCTACACCTTC	CASSPSGARNGYTF	-	TRBV19	-	TRBJ1-2
TGTGCCAGCAGGAAAGAAGGGGCGAGCAATGAGCAGTTCTTC	CASRKEGASNEQFF	-	TRBV2	-	TRBJ2-1
TGTGCCTGGGGCCTTAGCGGGGGAAAAGAGACCCAGTACTTC	CAWGLSGGKETQYF	TRBD2	TRBV30	-	TRBJ2-5
TGTGCCAGCCGACCTAGCGGGGGCACAGATACGCAGTATTTT	CASRPSGGTDTQYF	TRBD2	TRBV28	-	TRBJ2-3
TGTGCCAGTAGTAAGGGGCGGGACAGGGGGCTTGATGGCTACACCTTC	CASSKGRDRGLDGYTF	TRBD1	TRBV19	-	TRBJ1-2
TGCGCCAGCAGATGGGACTTTCGAGCCTACGAGCAGTACTTC	CASRWDFRAYEQYF	-	TRBV5-1	-	TRBJ2-7
TGTGCCAGCAGCCCGGGGACAGGGCGGGCGGACACCATATATTTT	CASSPGTGRADTIYF	TRBD1	TRBV7-2	-	TRBJ1-3
TGTGCCAGCAGTCCCAACTCCTACGAGCAGTACTTC	CASSPNSYEQYF	-	TRBV27	-	TRBJ2-7
TGTGCCAGCCCTGGGCGGGAGGAAGTTTACGAGCAGTACTTC	CASPGREEVYEQYF	TRBD2	TRBV6-1	-	TRBJ2-7
TGTGCCATCAGGGGGGGAGAAGAGACCCAGTACTTC	CAIRGGEETQYF	-	TRBV10-3	-	TRBJ2-5
TGTGCCAGCAGCCCGGGACGGATTAGCGGGAGTTCCAATGAGCAGTTCTTC	CASSPGRISGSSNEQFF	TRBD2	TRBV11-3	-	TRBJ2-1
TGTGCCAGCAGCTCCATGAGCGGGGGAGGTAGGGATACGCAGTATTTT	CASSSMSGGGRDTQYF	TRBD2	TRBV7-2	-	TRBJ2-3
TGTGCCAGCAGCCCCTTGGACAGCTATGGCTACACCTTC	CASSPLDSYGYTF	-	TRBV9	-	TRBJ1-2
TGCGCCAGCAGCTTGGGGCCAGCGGGGGTCTCCTACAATGAGCAGTTCTTC	CASSLGPAGVSYNEQFF	TRBD2	TRBV5-1	-	TRBJ2-1
TGTGCCAGCAGCAGCCAGGGACAACTCACCGGGGAGCTGTTTTTT	CASSSQGQLTGELFF	-	TRBV7-2	-	TRBJ2-2
TGTGCCATCAGTGAGCCCTACCCGCCGGGGGATAAGTTGGATCTCTTC	CAISEPYPPGDKLDLF	-	TRBV10-3	-	TRBJ2-1
TGCGCCAGCAGCTTGCAATACCAAGAGACCCAGTACTTC	CASSLQYQETQYF	-	TRBV5-1	-	TRBJ2-5
TGTGCCAGCAGCGTAGTTGGCTTGGCAAACACCATATATTTT	CASSVVGLANTIYF	-	TRBV9	-	TRBJ1-3
TGTGCCAGCAGTGCCTCCGGGACACTCTATGGCTACACCTTC	CASSASGTLYGYTF	-	TRBV25-1	-	TRBJ1-2
TGCGCCAGCAGCTTGACAGGGCTCTACAATGAGCAGTTCTTC	CASSLTGLYNEQFF	-	TRBV5-1	-	TRBJ2-1
TGTGCCAGCAGTGAAGGAGGGACTAGGATATACGAGCAGTACTTC	CASSEGGTRIYEQYF	TRBD2	TRBV6-1	once	TRBJ2-7
TGTGCCAGCAGCATGGCGGTGACCTACGAGCAGTACTTC	CASSMAVTYEQYF	-	TRBV5-6	-	TRBJ2-7
TGCGCCAGCAGCCAAAGACCCCAGGGACTAGCGGGAGGCAATGAGCAGTTCTTC	CASSQRPQGLAGGNEQFF	TRBD2	TRBV4-1	-	TRBJ2-1
TGTGCCATCAGGGGACAGGGTGACCAGCCCCAGCATTTT	CAIRGQGDQPQHF	TRBD1	TRBV10-3	-	TRBJ1-5
TGTGCCAGCAGCTTACGGCGGGGGGACACCGGGGAGCTGTTTTTT	CASSLRRGDTGELFF	TRBD2	TRBV13	-	TRBJ2-2
TGTGCCAGCAGTGGGGAGATTGTGGCCCTCCACTTT	CASSGEIVALHF	-	TRBV2	-	TRBJ1-6
TGTGCCAGCAGTTTATTCCTGGACAGCCTATATGGCTACACCTTC	CASSLFLDSLYGYTF	-	TRBV28	-	TRBJ1-2